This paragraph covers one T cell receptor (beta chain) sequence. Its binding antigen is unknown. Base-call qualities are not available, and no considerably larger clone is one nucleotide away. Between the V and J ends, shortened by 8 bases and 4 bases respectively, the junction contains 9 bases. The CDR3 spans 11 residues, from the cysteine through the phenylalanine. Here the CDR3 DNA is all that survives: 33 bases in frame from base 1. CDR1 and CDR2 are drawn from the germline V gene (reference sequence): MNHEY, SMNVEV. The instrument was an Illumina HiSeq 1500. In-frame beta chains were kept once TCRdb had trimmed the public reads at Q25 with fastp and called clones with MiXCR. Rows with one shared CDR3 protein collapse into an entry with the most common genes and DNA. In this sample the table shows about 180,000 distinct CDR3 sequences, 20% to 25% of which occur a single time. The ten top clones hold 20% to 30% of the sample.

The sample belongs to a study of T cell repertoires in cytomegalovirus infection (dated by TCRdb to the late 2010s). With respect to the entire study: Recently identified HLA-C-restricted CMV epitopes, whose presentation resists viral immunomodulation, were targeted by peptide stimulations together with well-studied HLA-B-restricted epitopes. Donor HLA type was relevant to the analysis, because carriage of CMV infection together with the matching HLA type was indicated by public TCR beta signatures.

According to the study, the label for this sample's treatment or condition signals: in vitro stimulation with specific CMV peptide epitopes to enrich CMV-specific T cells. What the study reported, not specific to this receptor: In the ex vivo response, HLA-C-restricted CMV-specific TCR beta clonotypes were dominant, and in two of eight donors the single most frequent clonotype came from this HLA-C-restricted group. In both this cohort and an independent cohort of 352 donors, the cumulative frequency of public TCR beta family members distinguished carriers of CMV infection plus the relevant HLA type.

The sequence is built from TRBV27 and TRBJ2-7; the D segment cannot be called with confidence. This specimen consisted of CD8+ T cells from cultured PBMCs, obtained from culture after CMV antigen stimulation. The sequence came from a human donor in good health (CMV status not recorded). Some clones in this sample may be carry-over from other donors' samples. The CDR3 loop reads CASSKGYEQYF. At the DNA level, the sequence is TGTGCCAGCTCAAAAGGGTACGAGCAGTACTTC.